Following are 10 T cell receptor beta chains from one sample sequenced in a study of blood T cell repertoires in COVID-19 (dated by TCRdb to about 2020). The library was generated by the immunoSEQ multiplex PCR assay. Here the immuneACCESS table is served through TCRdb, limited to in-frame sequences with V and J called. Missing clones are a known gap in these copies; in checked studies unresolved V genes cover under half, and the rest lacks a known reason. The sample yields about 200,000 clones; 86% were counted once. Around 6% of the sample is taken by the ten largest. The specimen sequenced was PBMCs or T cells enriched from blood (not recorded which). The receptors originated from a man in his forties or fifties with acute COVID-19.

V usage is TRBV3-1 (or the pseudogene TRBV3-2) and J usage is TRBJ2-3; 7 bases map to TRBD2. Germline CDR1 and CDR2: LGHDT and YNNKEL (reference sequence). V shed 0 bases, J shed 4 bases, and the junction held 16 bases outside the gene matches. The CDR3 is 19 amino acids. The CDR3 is CASSQEWGRAGKEADTQYF. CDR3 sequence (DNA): TGTGCCAGCAGCCAAGAATGGGGGAGGGCGGGAAAAGAAGCAGATACGCAGTATTTT.

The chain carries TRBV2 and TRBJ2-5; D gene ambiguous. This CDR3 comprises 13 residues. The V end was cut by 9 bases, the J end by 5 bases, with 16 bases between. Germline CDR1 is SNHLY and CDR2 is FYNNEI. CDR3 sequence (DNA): TGTGCCAGTGGCGGCAATAGAATGGAGACCCAGTACTTC. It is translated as CASGGNRMETQYF.

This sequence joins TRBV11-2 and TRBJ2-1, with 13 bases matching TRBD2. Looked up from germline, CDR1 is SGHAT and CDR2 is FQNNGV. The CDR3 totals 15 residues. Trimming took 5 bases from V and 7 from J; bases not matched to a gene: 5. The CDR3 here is CASSPLAGGFNEQFF. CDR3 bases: TGTGCCAGCAGCCCACTAGCGGGAGGGTTTAATGAGCAGTTCTTC.

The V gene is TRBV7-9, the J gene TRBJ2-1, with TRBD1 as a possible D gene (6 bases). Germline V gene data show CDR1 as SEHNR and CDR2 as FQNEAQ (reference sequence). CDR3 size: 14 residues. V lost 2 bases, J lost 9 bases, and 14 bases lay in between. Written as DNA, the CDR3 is TGTGCCAGCAGCTTATATCAGGGGCTCGGTGAGCAGTTCTTC. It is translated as CASSLYQGLGEQFF.

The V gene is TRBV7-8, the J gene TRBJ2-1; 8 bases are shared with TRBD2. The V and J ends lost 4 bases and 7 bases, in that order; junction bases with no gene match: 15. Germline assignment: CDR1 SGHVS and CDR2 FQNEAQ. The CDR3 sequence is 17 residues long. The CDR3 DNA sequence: TGTGCCAGCAGCTCCGGGTTGGGTAGCGGGGCTGGGAATGAGCAGTTCTTC. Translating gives CASSSGLGSGAGNEQFF.

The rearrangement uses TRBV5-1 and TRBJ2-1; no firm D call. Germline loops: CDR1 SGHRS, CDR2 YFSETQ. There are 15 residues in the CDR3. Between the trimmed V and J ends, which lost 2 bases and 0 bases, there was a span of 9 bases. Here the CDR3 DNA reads TGCGCCAGCAGCTTATCGACGGGCTCCTACAATGAGCAGTTCTTC. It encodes CASSLSTGSYNEQFF. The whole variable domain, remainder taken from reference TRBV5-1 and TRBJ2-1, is KAGVTQTPRYLIKTRGQQVTLSCSPISGHRSVSWYQQTPGQGLQFLFEYFSETQRNKGNFPGRFSGRQFSNSRSEMNVSTLELGDSALYLCASSLSTGSYNEQFFGPGTRLTVL.

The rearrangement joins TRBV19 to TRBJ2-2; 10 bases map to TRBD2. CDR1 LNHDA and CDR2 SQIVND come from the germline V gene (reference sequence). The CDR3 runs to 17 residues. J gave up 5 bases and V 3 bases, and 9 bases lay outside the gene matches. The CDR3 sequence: CASSMGLAGVSTGELFF. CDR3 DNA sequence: TGTGCCAGTAGTATGGGGCTAGCGGGAGTATCAACCGGGGAGCTGTTTTTT.

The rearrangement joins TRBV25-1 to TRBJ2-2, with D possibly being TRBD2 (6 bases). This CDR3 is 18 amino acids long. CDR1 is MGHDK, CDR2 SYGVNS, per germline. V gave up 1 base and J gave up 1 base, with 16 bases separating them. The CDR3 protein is CASSESLHSGENTGELFF. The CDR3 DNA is TGTGCCAGCAGTGAATCGTTGCATAGCGGAGAGAACACCGGGGAGCTGTTTTTT.

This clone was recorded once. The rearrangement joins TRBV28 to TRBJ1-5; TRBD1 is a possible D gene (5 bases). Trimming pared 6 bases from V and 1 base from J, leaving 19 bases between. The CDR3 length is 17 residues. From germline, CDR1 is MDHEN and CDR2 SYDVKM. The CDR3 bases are TGTGCCAGCAGACGGGGGGGGAAGGTAACGAGCAATCAGCCCCAGCATTTT. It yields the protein CASRRGGKVTSNQPQHF. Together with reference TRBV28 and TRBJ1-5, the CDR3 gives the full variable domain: DVKVTQSSRYLVKRTGEKVFLECVQDMDHENMFWYRQDPGLGLRLIYFSYDVKMKEKGDIPEGYSVSREKKERFSLILESASTNQTSMYLCASRRGGKVTSNQPQHFGDGTRLSIL.

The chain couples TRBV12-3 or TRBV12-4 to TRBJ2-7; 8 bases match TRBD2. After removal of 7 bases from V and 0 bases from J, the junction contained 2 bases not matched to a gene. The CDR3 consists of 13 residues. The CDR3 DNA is TGTGCCAGCATCAGCGGGAGCTCCTACGAGCAGTACTTC. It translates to CASISGSSYEQYF.